The TCR beta chain under discussion was sequenced for a study of OX40 agonist ivuxolimab in advanced cancers. Study in general: Ivuxolimab is a fully human IgG2 antibody that activates OX40 (CD134).

Sequencing was performed with immunoSEQ multiplex PCR; in TCRdb, only in-frame clones are kept and a portion is missing. Among some 50,000 clones listed, around 90% were seen once. Study results and caveats: The study found that CD8+ T cells averaged more expanded clones than CD4+. The study found among the lowest clonal expansion in partial responders at 0.1-3.0 mg/kg.

With regard to this clone: Its target is unknown.

Source: CD4+ or CD8+ T cells sorted from blood, taken in a trial of the OX40 agonist ivuxolimab. This receptor was obtained from an adult with an advanced solid tumor such as melanoma, head and neck, liver or kidney cancer.

CDR3 sequence reads: CASPPRFHEQFF. In DNA form, the CDR3 reads TGTGCCAGCCCCCCGCGGTTTCATGAGCAGTTCTTC. This sequence joins TRBV6-5 and TRBJ2-1, with D hard to call. Per the germline V gene, CDR1 is MNHEY and CDR2 is SVGAGI. CDR3 length: 12 amino acids. Between the trimmed V and J ends, which lost 8 bases and 8 bases, there was a span of 13 bases.